This T cell receptor (beta chain) was retrieved from a study of T cell changes during pregnancy in multiple sclerosis. Here immunoSEQ multiplex PCR was the method, and the copy in TCRdb shows in-frame clones only, minus some. The sample includes approximately 66,000 clones, 91% seen only once; the top ten take about 5.8%. The germline gives CDR1 MRHNA, CDR2 SNTAGT. The CDR3 has 14 residues. V shed 3 bases and J 1 base; nucleotides not matched to a gene: 0. The rearrangement uses TRBV6-4 and TRBJ2-3; 8 bases match TRBD2. The specimen was CD8+ T cells from peripheral blood mononuclear cells, collected before pregnancy. This clonotype was sampled from a female donor with multiple sclerosis, enrolled in a pregnancy study. In DNA form, the CDR3 reads TGTGCCAGCAGTGAGCGGGGGGGCACAGATACGCAGTATTTT. This encodes CASSERGGTDTQYF.